The entry that follows covers one T cell receptor beta chain sequence. Its antigen is undetermined. The germline CDR1 and CDR2 sequences are SNHLY and FYNNEI. Losses at the gene ends were 5 bases for V and 4 bases for J; bases not matched to a gene: 7. The CDR3 spans 15 residues. Some clones are missing from TCRdb's copy, which holds only in-frame ones; the method was immunoSEQ multiplex PCR. This table has about 1.4 million clones, about 96% appearing once. These data are taken from a study of shared clonotypes between healthy human individuals. Free of recent acute infections or vaccinations, the donors were healthy HIV-negative adults. A split of CD4+ cells into CD45RA+ naive and CD45RA-negative memory subsets was performed. Study conclusions and caveats: Shared across a handful of donors were 4% to 6% of the naive CD4 clonotypes. Rarefaction gave evidence that sorted-subset sequencing remained incomplete despite large depth.

The chain combines TRBV2 with TRBJ2-5; the match to TRBD2 covers 10 bases. This receptor was identified in a man under 40 in good health. The sequenced material came from naive CD4+ T cells sorted from blood. The sample's subset: CD45RA+ positively selected. The CDR3 nucleotides read TGTGCCAGCAGTCGTATAGCGGGAGGTGGAGAGACCCAGTACTTC. As protein: CASSRIAGGGETQYF.